This TCR beta chain was sequenced for a study of OX40 agonist ivuxolimab in advanced cancers. Overall study findings and caveats: Antigen specificity of clonally expanded peripheral T cells was not established. There were also nonresponders showing low normalized T-cell clonal expansion.

Generated by immunoSEQ multiplex PCR, the TCRdb table keeps only in-frame clones and is missing some. The profile shows roughly 58,000 clones, about 83% of them singletons. CDR3 length: 13 amino acids. From germline, CDR1 is MNHEY and CDR2 SVGAGI. V was cut by 5 bases and J by 2 bases, with 10 bases left in between. Comments on this clone: The antigen remains undetermined.

This TCR derives from an adult with an advanced solid tumor such as melanoma, head and neck, liver or kidney cancer. The genes are TRBV6-5 and TRBJ2-7; D remains unclear. This specimen was CD4+ or CD8+ T cells sorted from blood, taken in a trial of the OX40 agonist ivuxolimab. CDR3 in DNA: TGTGCCAGCAGTGTCCAGCCTACCTACGAGCAGTACTTC. The encoded protein is CASSVQPTYEQYF.